A single sample gave rise to the 15 T cell receptor beta chains below, sequenced in a study of shared clonotypes between healthy human individuals. The table came from immunoSEQ multiplex PCR; TCRdb's copy has only in-frame clones and leaves some out. The sample records 2 million to 3 million clones, more than 90% being singletons. The sample consisted of naive CD4+ T cells sorted from blood. Subset defined: CD45RA+ positively selected. Receptors were obtained from a man between 18 and 29 years old in good health.

This chain uses TRBV2 with TRBJ1-2, with D possibly matching TRBD1 (6 bases). The CDR3 consists of 14 residues. Deletions cut 4 bases from V and 1 base from J, with 10 bases between. Germline loops: CDR1 SNHLY, CDR2 FYNNEI. CDR3 coding DNA: TGTGCCAGCAGTGCCCAGGGGAATAACTATGGCTACACCTTC. Protein sequence: CASSAQGNNYGYTF.

The chain has TRBV4-3 and TRBJ2-1; the D is unclear. Trimming cost V 0 bases and J 3 bases, with 9 bases left between them. This CDR3 spans 15 amino acids. Germline values: CDR1 LGHNA, CDR2 YSLEER. The chain's CDR3 is CASSQESSNYNEQFF. The CDR3 bases are TGCGCCAGCAGCCAAGAAAGCTCCAACTACAATGAGCAGTTCTTC.

This chain connects TRBV2 to TRBJ2-5; D is uncertain. The CDR3 covers 11 residues. The V and J ends lost 7 bases and 4 bases respectively, with 7 bases between them. Germline V gene sequence: CDR1 SNHLY, CDR2 FYNNEI. CDR3 in amino acids: CASNNGETQYF. The CDR3, as DNA: TGTGCCAGCAATAACGGAGAGACCCAGTACTTC.

This chain connects TRBV25-1 to TRBJ1-6, with no clear D. Germline CDR1 MGHDK, CDR2 SYGVNS. The CDR3 runs to 13 residues. Trimming removed 2 bases at V and 8 bases at J, with 7 bases between. CDR3 bases: TGTGCCAGCAGTGAAATCTCTTATTCACCCCTCCACTTT. Translation gives CASSEISYSPLHF.

CDR3 DNA: TGTGCCAGCAGCAAGGACGGGACAGGGGGTGAAAAACTGTTTTTT. The encoded protein is CASSKDGTGGEKLFF. This chain uses TRBV21-1 with TRBJ1-4; the DNA was not used to check the table's D call, TRBD1. TRBV21-1 constitutes a pseudogene. CDR3 length equals 15 residues.

This clone was seen once. This CDR3 is also generated by other DNA sequences in the sample. This chain connects TRBV29-1 to TRBJ2-7; D is ambiguous. Per the germline V gene, CDR1 is SQVTM and CDR2 is ANQGSEA. Trimming removed 7 bases from V and 2 bases from J, with 9 bases in between. The CDR3 contains 11 residues. This chain's CDR3 is CSAAGTYEQYF. The CDR3 DNA reads as TGCAGCGCCGCTGGAACCTACGAGCAGTACTTC.

V gene TRBV10-1 combines with J gene TRBJ2-3, with 8 bases aligning to TRBD2. Germline V gene lookup returns CDR1 WNHNN and CDR2 SYGVQD (reference sequence). The J segment lost 3 bases and the V segment lost 4 bases, leaving 3 bases of the junction unmatched. The CDR3 loop spans 14 amino acids. CDR3 sequence (DNA): TGCGCCAGCAGTGTGGCGGGGGGAACAGATACGCAGTATTTT. Protein: CASSVAGGTDTQYF.

Concerning this clone: The sample has other DNA sequences that encode this CDR3 too. The genes are TRBV7-2 and TRBJ2-3; D may be TRBD2 (6 bases). The CDR3 contains 12 residues. Between the trimmed V and J ends, which lost 3 bases and 6 bases, there was a span of 7 bases. The germline V gene has CDR1 SGHTA and CDR2 FQGNSA. The CDR3 loop reads CASSFGGDTQYF. DNA for the CDR3: TGTGCCAGCAGCTTTGGAGGGGATACGCAGTATTTT.

This chain links TRBV28 with TRBJ2-1, with D possibly TRBD2 on 5 matching bases. The CDR3 extends over 17 amino acids. Trimming removed 3 bases from V and 4 bases from J, with 19 bases in between. From germline, CDR1 is MDHEN and CDR2 SYDVKM. DNA of the CDR3: TGTGCCAGCAGTTTTCCCCTGGCAGAACGGGATTACAATGAGCAGTTCTTC. It encodes CASSFPLAERDYNEQFF.

This chain connects TRBV9 to TRBJ1-6; D gene uncertain. The V and J ends lost 4 bases and 7 bases respectively, with 15 bases between them. The germline V gene encodes CDR1 SGDLS and CDR2 YYNGEE. The CDR3 has 15 residues. The CDR3 region is CASSRSGGENSPLHF. The CDR3 bases are TGTGCCAGCAGCCGTAGCGGTGGGGAAAATTCACCCCTCCACTTT.

Remarks on this clone: Different DNA sequences within this sample yield the same CDR3. The V and J genes are TRBV19 and TRBJ2-5, with D hard to call. Trimming pared 4 bases from V and 5 bases from J, leaving 5 bases between. The CDR3 covers 11 residues. CDR1 is LNHDA, CDR2 SQIVND, per germline (reference sequence). The CDR3 spells CASSRAETQYF. CDR3 DNA sequence: TGTGCCAGTAGTAGAGCGGAGACCCAGTACTTC.

The chain recombines TRBV6-5 with TRBJ2-2; 7 bases line up with TRBD1. Germline V lookup: CDR1 MNHEY, CDR2 SVGAGI. This CDR3 contains 15 residues. Losses at the gene ends were 5 bases for V and 0 bases for J; bases not matched to a gene: 3. CDR3 loop: CASSIDRANTGELFF. The CDR3 bases are TGTGCCAGCAGTATAGACAGGGCGAACACCGGGGAGCTGTTTTTT.

The chain is built from TRBV29-1 and TRBJ2-1, with D maybe TRBD1 (5 bases). The CDR3 consists of 13 residues. V was trimmed by 4 bases and J by 6 bases, leaving 13 bases between them. CDR1 and CDR2 (germline): SQVTM, ANQGSEA. This CDR3 reads CSVGGATGNEQFF. The CDR3 DNA follows: TGCAGCGTTGGGGGCGCGACGGGCAATGAGCAGTTCTTC.

This rearrangement joins TRBV6-1 to TRBJ2-7, with 7 bases lining up with TRBD1. CDR1 and CDR2 (germline): MNHNS, SASEGT. With 9 bases clipped from V and 2 bases from J, the junction kept 1 base outside the gene matches. This CDR3 contains 11 residues. CDR3 sequence: CASQGAYEQYF. The CDR3 nucleotides read TGTGCCAGTCAGGGGGCCTACGAGCAGTACTTC.

This clone appeared a single time. The genes are TRBV19 and TRBJ2-7, with D unresolved. The V gene's germline CDR1 is LNHDA and CDR2 SQIVND (reference sequence). This CDR3 spans 14 amino acids. V was pared by 3 bases and J by 6 bases, with 15 bases between. The CDR3 DNA reads TGTGCCAGTAGTATGAGTGCATGGAACCGCGAGCAGTACTTC. Residues: CASSMSAWNREQYF.